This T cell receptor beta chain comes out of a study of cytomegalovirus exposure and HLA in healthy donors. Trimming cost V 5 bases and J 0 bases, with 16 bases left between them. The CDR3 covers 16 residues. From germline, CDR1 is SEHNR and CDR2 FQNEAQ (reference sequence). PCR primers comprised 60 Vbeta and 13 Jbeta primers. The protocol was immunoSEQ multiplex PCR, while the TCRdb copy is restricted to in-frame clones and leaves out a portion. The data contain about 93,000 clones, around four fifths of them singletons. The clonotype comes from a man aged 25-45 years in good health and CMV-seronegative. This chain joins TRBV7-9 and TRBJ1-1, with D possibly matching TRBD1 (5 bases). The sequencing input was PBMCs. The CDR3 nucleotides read TGTGCCAGCAGCCCCTCAGGGCCAGGGATGAACACTGAAGCTTTCTTT. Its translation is CASSPSGPGMNTEAFF.